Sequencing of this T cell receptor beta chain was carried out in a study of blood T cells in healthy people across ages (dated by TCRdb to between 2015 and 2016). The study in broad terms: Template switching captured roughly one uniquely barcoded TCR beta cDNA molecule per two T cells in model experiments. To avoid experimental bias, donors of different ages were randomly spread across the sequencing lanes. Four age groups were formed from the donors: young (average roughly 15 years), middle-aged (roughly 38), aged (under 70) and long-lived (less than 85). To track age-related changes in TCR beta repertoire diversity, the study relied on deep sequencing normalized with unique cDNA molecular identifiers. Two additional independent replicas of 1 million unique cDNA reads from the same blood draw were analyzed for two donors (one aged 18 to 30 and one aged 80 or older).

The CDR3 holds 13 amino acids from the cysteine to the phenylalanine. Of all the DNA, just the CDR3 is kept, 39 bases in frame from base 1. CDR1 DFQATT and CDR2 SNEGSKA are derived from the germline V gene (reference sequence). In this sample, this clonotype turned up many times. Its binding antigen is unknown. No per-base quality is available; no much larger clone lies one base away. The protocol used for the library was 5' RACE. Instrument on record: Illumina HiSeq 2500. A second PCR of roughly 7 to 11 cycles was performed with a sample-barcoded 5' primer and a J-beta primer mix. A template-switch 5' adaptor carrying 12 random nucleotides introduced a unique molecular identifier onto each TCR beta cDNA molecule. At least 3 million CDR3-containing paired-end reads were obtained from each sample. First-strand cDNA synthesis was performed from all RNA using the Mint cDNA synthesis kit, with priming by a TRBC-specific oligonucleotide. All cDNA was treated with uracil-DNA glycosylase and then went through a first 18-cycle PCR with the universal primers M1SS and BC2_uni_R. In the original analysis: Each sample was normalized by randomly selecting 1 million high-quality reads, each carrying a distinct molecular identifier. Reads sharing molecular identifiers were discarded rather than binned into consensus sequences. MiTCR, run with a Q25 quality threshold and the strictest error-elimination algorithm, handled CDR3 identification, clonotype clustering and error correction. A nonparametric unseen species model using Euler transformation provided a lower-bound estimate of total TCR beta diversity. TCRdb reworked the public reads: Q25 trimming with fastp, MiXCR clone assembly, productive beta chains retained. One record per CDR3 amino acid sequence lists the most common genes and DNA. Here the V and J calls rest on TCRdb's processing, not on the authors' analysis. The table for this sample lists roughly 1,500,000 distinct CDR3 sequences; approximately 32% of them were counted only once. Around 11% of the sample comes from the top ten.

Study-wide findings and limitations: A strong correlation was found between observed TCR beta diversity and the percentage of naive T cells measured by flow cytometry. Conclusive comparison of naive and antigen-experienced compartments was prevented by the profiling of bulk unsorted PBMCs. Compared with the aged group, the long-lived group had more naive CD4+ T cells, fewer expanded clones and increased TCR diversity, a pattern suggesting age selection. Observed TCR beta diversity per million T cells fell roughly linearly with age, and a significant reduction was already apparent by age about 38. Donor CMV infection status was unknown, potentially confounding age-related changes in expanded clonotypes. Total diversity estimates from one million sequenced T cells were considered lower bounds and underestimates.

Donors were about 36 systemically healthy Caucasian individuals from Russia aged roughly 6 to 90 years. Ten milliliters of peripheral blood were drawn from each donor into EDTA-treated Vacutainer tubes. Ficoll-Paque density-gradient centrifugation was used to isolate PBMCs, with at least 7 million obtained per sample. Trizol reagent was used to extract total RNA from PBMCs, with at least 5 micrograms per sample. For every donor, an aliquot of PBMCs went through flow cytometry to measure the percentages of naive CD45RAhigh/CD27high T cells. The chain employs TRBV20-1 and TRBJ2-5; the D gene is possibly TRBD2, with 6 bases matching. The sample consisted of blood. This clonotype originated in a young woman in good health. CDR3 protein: CRGVAENQETQYF. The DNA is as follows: TGCAGGGGGGTAGCGGAGAACCAAGAGACCCAGTACTTC.